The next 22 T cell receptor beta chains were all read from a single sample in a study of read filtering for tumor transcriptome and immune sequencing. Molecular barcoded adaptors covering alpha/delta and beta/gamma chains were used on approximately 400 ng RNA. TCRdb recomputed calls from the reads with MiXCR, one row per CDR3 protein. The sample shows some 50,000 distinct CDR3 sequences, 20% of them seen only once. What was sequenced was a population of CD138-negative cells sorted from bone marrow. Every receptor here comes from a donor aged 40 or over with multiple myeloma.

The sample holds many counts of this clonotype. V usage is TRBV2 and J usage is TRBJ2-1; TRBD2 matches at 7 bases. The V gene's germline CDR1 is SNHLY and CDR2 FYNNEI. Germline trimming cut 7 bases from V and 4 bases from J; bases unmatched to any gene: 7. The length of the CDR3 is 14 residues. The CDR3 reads CASKQGGGYNEQFF. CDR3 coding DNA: TGTGCCAGCAAGCAGGGCGGGGGATACAATGAGCAGTTCTTC.

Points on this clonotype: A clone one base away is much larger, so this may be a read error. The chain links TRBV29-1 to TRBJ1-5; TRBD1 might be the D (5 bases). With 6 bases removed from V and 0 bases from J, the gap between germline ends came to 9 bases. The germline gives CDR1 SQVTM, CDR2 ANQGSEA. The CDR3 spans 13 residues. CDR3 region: CSVGDGSNQPQHF. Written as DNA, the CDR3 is TGCAGCGTCGGGGACGGTAGCAATCAGCCCCAGCATTTT.

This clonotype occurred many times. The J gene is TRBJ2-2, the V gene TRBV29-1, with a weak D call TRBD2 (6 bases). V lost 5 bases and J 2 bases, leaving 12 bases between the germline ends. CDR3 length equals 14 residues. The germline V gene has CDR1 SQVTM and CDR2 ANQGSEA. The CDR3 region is CSVRAGSNTGELFF. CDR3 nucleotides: TGCAGCGTTCGGGCGGGATCAAACACCGGGGAGCTGTTTTTT.

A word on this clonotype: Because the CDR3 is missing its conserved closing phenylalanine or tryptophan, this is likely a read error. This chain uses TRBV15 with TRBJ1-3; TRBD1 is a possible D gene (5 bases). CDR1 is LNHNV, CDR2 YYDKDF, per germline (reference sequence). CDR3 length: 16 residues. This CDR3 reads CVTSRVKTDSGNTIYL. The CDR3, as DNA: TGTGTCACCAGCAGGGTTAAGACAGACTCTGGAAACACCATATATCTT.

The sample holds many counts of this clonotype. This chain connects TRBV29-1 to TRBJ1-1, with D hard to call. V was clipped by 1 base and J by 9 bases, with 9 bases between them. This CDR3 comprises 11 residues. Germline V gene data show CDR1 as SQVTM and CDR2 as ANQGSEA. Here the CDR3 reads CSVEVFMQAFF. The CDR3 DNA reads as TGCAGCGTTGAAGTGTTCATGCAAGCTTTCTTT.

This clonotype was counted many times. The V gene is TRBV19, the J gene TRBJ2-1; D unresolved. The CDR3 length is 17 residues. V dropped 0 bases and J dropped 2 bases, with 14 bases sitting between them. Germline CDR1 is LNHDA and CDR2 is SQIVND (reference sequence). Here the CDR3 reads CASSIDALKGPYNEQFF. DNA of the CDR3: TGTGCCAGTAGTATAGATGCCCTGAAAGGGCCCTACAATGAGCAGTTCTTC.

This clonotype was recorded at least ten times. Here the CDR3 reads CASSPGTALSSYEQYF. The CDR3 DNA reads as TGTGCCAGCAGTCCTGGGACAGCTCTGTCGTCCTACGAGCAGTACTTC. This chain joins TRBV28 and TRBJ2-7, with 7 nucleotides matching TRBD1. The trim removed 5 bases at V and 1 base at J, leaving 11 bases unmatched. Germline loops: CDR1 MDHEN, CDR2 SYDVKM. The CDR3 loop spans 16 amino acids.

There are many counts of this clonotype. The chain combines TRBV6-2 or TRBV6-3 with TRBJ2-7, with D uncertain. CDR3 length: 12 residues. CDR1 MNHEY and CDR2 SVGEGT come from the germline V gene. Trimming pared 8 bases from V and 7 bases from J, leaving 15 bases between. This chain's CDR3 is CASGAVTREQYF. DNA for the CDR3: TGTGCCAGCGGAGCCGTTACACGTGAGCAGTACTTC.

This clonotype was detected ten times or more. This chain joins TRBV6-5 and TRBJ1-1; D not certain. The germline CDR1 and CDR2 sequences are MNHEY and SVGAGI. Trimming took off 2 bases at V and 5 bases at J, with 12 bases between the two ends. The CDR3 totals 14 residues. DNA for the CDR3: TGTGCCAGCAGTTACGTGGGGTTGCAAACTGAAGCTTTCTTT. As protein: CASSYVGLQTEAFF.

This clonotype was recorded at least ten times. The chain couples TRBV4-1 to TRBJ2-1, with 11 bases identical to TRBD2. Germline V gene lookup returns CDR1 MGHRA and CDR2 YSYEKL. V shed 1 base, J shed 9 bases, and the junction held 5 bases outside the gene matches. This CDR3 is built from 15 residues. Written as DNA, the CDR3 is TGCGCCAGCAGCCAAGTCACTAGCGGGAGCGGTGAGCAGTTCTTC. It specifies CASSQVTSGSGEQFF.

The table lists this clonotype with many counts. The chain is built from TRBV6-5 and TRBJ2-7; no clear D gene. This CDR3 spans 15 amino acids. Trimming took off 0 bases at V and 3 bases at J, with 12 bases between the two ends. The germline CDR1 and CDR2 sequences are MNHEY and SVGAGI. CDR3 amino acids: CASSYSRDPIYEQYF. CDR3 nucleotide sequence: TGTGCCAGCAGTTACTCCAGAGACCCCATCTACGAGCAGTACTTC.

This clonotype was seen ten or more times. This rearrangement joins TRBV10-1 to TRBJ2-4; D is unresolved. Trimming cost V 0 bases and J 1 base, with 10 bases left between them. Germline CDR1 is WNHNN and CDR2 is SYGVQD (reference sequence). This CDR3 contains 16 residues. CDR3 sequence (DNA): TGCGCCAGCAGTGAGTCGCCACCCATGGCCAAAAACATTCAGTACTTC. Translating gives CASSESPPMAKNIQYF.

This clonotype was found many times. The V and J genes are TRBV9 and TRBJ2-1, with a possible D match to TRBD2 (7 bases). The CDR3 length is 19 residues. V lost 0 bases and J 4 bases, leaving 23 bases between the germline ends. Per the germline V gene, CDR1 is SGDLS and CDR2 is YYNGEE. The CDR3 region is CASSVGVTGGPGEYNEQFF. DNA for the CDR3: TGTGCCAGCAGCGTAGGAGTTACGGGAGGCCCAGGGGAGTACAATGAGCAGTTCTTC.

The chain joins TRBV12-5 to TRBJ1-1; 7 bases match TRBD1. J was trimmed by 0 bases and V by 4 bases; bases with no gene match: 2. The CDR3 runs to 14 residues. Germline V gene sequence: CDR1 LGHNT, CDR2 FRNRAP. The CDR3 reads CASGWGQLNTEAFF. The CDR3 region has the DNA TGTGCTAGTGGTTGGGGACAGTTGAACACTGAAGCTTTCTTT.

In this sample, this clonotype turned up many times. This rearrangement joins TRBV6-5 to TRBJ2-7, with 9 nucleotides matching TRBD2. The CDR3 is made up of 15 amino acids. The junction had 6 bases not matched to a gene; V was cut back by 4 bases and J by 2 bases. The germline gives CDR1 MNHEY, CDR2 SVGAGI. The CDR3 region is CASSSGLARAYEQYF. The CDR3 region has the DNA TGTGCCAGCAGTTCCGGACTAGCGAGAGCCTACGAGCAGTACTTC.

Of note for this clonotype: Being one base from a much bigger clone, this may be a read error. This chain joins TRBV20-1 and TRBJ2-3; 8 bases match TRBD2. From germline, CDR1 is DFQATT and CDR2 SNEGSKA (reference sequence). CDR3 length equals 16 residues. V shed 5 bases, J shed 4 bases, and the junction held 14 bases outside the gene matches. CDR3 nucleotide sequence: TGCAGTGCTGTAGGTGCGAGCGGGAGTACCCCAGATACGCAGTATTTT. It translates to CSAVGASGSTPDTQYF.

CDR3 residues: CVSSKGGRAGYSYSEQFF. CDR3 DNA sequence: TGTGTCAGCAGCAAAGGGGGCCGAGCGGGTTACTCCTACAGTGAACAGTTCTTC. V gene TRBV21-1 combines with J gene TRBJ2-1; the table's TRBD2 call for D was not verified on the DNA. TRBV21-1 is recorded as a pseudogene. This CDR3 is built from 18 residues.

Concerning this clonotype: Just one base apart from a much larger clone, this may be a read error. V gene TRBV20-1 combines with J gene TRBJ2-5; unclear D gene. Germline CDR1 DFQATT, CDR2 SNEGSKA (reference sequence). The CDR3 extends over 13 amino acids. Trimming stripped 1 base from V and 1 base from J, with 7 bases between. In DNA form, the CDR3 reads TGCAGTGCTAGAGGTCCCAGCCAAGAGACCCAGTACTTC. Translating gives CSARGPSQETQYF.

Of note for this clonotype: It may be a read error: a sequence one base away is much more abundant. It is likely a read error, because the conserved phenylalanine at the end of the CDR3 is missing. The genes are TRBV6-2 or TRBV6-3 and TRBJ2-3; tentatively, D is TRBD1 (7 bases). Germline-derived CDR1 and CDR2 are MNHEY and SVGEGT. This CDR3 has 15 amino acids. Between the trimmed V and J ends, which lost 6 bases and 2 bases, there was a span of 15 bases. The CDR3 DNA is TGTGCCAGCAGCGGCGGGACAGCGAACACAGATACGCAGTATCTT. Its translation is CASSGGTANTDTQYL.

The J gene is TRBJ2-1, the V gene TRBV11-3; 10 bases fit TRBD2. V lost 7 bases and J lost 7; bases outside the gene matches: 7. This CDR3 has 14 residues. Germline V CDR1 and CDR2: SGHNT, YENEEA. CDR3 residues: CASKLGLAYNEQFF. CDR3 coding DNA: TGTGCCAGCAAGTTGGGACTAGCGTATAATGAGCAGTTCTTC.

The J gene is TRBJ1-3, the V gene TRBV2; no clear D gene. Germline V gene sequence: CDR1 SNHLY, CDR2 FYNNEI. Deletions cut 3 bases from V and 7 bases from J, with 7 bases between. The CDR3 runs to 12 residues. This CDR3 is CASSELGNTIYF. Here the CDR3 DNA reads TGTGCCAGCAGTGAGTTGGGCAACACCATATATTTT.

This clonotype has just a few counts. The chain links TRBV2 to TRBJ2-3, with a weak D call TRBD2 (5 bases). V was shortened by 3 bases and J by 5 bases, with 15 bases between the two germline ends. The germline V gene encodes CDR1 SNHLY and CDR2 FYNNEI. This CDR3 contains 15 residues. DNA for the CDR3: TGTGCCAGCAGTGACTTCGGGCGGGTTGGAGATACGCAGTATTTT. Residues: CASSDFGRVGDTQYF.